This T cell receptor (beta chain) is drawn from a study of T cell repertoires in cytomegalovirus infection. On the study more broadly: Public TCR beta signature analysis indicated the presence of both CMV infection and matching HLA type. Study-level results: Clonotype analysis showed dominance of the ex vivo response by HLA-C-restricted CMV-specific TCR beta clonotypes. Pooled public TCR beta family frequency picked out CMV carriers with the relevant HLA.

TCRdb reprocessed the reads via MiXCR and lists one record per CDR3 protein. Here the sample spans roughly 230,000 distinct CDR3 sequences, 6.5% being singletons. In this sample, this clonotype turned up many times. The target antigen is unknown. The V gene's germline CDR1 is SGHVS and CDR2 FQNEAQ. The CDR3 length is 15 residues. The germline V and J ends were trimmed by 3 bases and 3 bases, with 15 bases remaining between them. V and J are TRBV7-8 and TRBJ2-7, with TRBD1 as a possible D gene (6 bases). This TCR was recovered from a human donor in good health (CMV status not recorded). Some clones in this sample may be carry-over from other donors' samples. Sequences were obtained from PBMCs. The CDR3 sequence: CASSFLDSGFYEQYF. The CDR3, as DNA: TGTGCCAGCAGCTTCCTGGACAGCGGATTCTACGAGCAGTACTTC.